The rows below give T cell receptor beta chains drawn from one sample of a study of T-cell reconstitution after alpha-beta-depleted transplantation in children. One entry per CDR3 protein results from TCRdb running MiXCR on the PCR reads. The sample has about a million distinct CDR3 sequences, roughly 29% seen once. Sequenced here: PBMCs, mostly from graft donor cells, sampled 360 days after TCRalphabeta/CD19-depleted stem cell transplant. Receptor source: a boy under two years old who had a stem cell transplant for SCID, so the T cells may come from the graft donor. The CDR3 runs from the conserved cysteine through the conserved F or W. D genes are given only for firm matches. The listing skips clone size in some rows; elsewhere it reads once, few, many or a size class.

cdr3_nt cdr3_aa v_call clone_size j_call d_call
TGTGCCAGCAGCCGGGGACTAGCGGGGGGGCCTGATACGCAGTATTTT CASSRGLAGGPDTQYF TRBV11-3 . TRBJ2-3 TRBD2
TGCAGTGCTAGAATGGACACAATTCAGGGAGCTTTCTTT CSARMDTIQGAFF TRBV20-1 . TRBJ1-1 .
TGTGCCAGCAGTTCCGATCGCCGTACCCAGTACTTC CASSSDRRTQYF TRBV27 . TRBJ2-5 .
TGTGCCAGCAGCTCTAAGGTCGAGCGATTAGTGTCCAATGAGCAGTTCTTC CASSSKVERLVSNEQFF TRBV21-1 few TRBJ2-1 .
TGTGCCAGCAGTTCCGCAGGGCTACGGGACTATGGCTACACCTTC CASSSAGLRDYGYTF TRBV12-3/TRBV12-4 few TRBJ1-2 .
TGTGCCAGCGGGCGCGGGGACGTTAACTATGGCTACACCTTC CASGRGDVNYGYTF TRBV12-3/TRBV12-4 . TRBJ1-2 .
TGTGCCAGCAGTTACTCAGGACAGCGAGAGACCCAGTACTTC CASSYSGQRETQYF TRBV6-5 few TRBJ2-5 .
TGCGCCAGCAGCCAAGTACCGGGGAACGGGGAGCTGTTTTTT CASSQVPGNGELFF TRBV4-3 . TRBJ2-2 .
TGCGCCAGCAGCTTGAACAGTTTAATCGGCGACGAGCAGTACTTC CASSLNSLIGDEQYF TRBV5-1 few TRBJ2-7 .
TGTGCCAGCAGCTTAAGGGAGCCCTACGAGCAGTACTTC CASSLREPYEQYF TRBV7-2 few TRBJ2-7 .
TGTGCCAGCCGGCGGGACGGCACTGAAGCTTTCTTT CASRRDGTEAFF TRBV2 few TRBJ1-1 .
TGCAGTGCTAGAGAGCCTTTCCCAGATACGCAGTATTTT CSAREPFPDTQYF TRBV20-1 few TRBJ2-3 .
TGTGCCAGCAGCGGAGGGACAGCTATCACCGGGGAGCTGTTTTTT CASSGGTAITGELFF TRBV5-5 few TRBJ2-2 .
TGTGCCAGCAGCCAAGAGGGGGACCTTAGCGGGGGCTACGAGCAGTACTTC CASSQEGDLSGGYEQYF TRBV4-2 . TRBJ2-7 TRBD2
TGTGCCACCAGCAGAGATAGAGGGGGTTACTATGGCTACACCTTC CATSRDRGGYYGYTF TRBV15 . TRBJ1-2 .